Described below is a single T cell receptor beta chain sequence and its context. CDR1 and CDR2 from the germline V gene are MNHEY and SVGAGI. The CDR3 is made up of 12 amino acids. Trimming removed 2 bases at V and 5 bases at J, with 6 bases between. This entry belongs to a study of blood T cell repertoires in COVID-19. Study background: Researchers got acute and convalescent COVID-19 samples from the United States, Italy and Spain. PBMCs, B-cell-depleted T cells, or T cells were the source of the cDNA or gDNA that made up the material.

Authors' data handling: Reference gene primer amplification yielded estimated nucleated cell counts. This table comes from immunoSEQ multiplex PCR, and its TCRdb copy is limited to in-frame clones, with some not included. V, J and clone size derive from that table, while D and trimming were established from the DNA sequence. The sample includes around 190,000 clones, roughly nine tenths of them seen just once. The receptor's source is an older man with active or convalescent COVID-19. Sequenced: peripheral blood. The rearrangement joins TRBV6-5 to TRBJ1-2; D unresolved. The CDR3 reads CASSYREYGYTF. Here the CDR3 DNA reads TGTGCCAGCAGTTACAGGGAGTATGGCTACACCTTC.